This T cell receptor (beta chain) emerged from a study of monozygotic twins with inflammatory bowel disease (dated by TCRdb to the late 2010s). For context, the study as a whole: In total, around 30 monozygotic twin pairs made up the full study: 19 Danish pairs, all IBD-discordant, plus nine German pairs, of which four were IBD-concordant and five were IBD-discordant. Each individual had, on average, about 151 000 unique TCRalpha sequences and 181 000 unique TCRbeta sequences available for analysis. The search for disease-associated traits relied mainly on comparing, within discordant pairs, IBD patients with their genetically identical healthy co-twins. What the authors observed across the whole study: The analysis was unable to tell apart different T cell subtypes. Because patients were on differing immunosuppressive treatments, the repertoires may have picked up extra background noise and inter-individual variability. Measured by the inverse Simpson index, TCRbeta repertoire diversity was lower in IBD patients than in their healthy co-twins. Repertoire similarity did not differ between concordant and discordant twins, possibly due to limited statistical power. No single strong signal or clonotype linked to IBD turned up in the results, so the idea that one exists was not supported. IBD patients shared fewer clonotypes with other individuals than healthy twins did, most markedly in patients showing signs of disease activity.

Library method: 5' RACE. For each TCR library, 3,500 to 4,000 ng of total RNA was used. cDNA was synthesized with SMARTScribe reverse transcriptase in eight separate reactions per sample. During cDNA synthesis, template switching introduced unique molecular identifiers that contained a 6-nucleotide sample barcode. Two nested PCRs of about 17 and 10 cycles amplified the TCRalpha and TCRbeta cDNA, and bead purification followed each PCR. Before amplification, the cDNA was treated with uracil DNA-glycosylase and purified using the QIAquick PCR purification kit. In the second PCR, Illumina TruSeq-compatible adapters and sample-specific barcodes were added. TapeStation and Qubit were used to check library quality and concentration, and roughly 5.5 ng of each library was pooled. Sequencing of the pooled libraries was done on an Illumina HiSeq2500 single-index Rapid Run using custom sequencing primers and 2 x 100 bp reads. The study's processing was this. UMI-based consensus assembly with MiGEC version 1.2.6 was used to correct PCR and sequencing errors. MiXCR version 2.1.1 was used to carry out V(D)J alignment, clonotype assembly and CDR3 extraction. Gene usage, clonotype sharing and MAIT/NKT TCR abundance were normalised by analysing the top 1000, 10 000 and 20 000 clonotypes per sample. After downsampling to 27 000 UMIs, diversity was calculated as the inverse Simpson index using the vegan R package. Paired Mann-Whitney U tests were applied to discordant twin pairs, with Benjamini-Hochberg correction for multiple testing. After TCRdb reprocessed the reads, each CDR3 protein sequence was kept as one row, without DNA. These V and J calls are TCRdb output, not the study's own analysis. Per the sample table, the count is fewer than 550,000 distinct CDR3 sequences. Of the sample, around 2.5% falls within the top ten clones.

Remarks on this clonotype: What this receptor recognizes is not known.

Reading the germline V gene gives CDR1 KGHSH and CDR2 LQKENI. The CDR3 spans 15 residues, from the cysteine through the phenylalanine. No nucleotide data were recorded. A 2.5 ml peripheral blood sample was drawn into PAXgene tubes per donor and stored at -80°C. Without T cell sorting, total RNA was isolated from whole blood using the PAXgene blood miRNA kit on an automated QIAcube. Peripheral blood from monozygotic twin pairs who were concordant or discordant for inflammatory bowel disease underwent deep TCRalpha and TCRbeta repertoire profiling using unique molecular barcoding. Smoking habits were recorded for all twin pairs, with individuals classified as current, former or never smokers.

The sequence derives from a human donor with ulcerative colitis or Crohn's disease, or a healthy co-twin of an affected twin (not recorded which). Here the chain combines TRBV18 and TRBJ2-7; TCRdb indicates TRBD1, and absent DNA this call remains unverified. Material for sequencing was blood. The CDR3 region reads CASSPLPGQSYEQYF.